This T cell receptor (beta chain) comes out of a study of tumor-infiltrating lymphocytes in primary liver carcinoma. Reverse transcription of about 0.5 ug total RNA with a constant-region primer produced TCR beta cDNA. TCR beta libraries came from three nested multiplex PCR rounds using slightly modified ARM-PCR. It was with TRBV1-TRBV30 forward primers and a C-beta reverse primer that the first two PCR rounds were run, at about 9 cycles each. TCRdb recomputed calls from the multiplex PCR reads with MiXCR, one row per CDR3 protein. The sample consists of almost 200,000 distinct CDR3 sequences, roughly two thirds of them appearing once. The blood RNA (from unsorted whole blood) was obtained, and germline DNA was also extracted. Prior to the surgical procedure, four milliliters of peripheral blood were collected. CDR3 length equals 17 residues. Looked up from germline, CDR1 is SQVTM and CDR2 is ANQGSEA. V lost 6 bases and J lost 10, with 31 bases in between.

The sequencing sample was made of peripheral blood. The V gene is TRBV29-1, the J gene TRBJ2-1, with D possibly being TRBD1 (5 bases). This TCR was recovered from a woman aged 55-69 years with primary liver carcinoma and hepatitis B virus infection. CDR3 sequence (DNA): TGCAGCGTACGAAGGGGTCAGGGTATCATCCTCTACGACGAGCAGTTCTTC. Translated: CSVRRGQGIILYDEQFF.